This is a list of T cell receptor beta chains from one sample in a study of response to subunit inactivated influenza vaccine. Each CDR3 protein gets one entry after TCRdb re-called the RT-PCR reads with MiXCR. The sample yields approximately 680,000 distinct CDR3 sequences, roughly 14% seen once. The specimen comprised PBMCs from blood, sampled roughly 12 days after vaccination. All receptors come from a man aged 50 or older who received an inactivated influenza vaccine. Each CDR3 is given with its conserved first and last residue. The D gene is left open where the match is weak. Clone size, where shown, is once, few, many, or a class for clones that have expanded.

TRBJ1-5 | TRBV12-3/TRBV12-4 | TRBD1 | many | CASRRTGGLLQPQHF | TGTGCCAGCAGGCGAACAGGGGGCCTTTTGCAGCCCCAGCATTTT
TRBJ1-5 | TRBV20-1 | TRBD1 | - | CSARDLRTGENQPQHF | TGCAGTGCTAGAGATCTTAGGACAGGGGAAAATCAGCCCCAGCATTTT
TRBJ2-7 | TRBV27 | - | - | CASSPNLFYEQYF | TGTGCCAGCAGTCCCAACCTATTTTACGAGCAGTACTTC
TRBJ2-3 | TRBV20-1 | TRBD2 | few | CSASGTSGFDTQYF | TGCAGTGCTAGCGGGACTAGCGGTTTCGATACGCAGTATTTT
TRBJ2-2 | TRBV6-2/TRBV6-3 | TRBD1 | few | CASSRGQYTGELFF | TGTGCCAGCAGTAGGGGACAGTACACCGGGGAGCTGTTTTTT
TRBJ2-2 | TRBV27 | TRBD1 | - | CASSLKGTGRGVELFF | TGTGCCAGCAGTTTAAAGGGGACAGGGAGAGGCGTGGAGCTGTTTTTT
TRBJ1-6 | TRBV2 | TRBD1 | many | CASSELQGVDNSPLHF | TGTGCCAGCAGTGAACTACAGGGGGTGGATAATTCACCCCTCCACTTT
TRBJ1-6 | TRBV5-1 | TRBD1 | few | CASSLAQGGVPLHF | TGCGCCAGCAGCTTGGCCCAGGGGGGAGTGCCCCTCCACTTT
TRBJ2-7 | TRBV20-1 | TRBD2 | - | CSAPLAGGSEQYF | TGCAGTGCCCCCCTGGCGGGAGGGAGCGAGCAGTACTTC
TRBJ1-5 | TRBV20-1 | - | few | CSARDLLEGQPQHF | TGCAGTGCTAGAGATCTATTAGAGGGTCAGCCCCAGCATTTT
TRBJ2-1 | TRBV28 | - | few | CASSEGGLQGYNEQFF | TGTGCCAGCAGTGAAGGAGGTTTACAGGGCTACAATGAGCAGTTCTTC
TRBJ2-7 | TRBV27 | TRBD1 | - | CASSLTPGQIYEQYF | TGTGCCAGCAGTTTAACCCCGGGACAGATCTACGAGCAGTACTTC
TRBJ1-1 | TRBV7-6 | - | - | CASSPTPTANTEAFF | TGTGCCAGCAGCCCAACGCCGACGGCGAACACTGAAGCTTTCTTT
TRBJ1-1 | TRBV3-1 | - | few | CASSHPPQNTEAFF | TGTGCCAGCAGCCATCCCCCCCAGAACACTGAAGCTTTCTTT
TRBJ2-7 | TRBV12-3/TRBV12-4 | TRBD2 | - | CASSGREFGEQYF | TGTGCCAGCAGTGGGCGGGAGTTCGGGGAGCAGTACTTC
TRBJ2-2 | TRBV12-3/TRBV12-4 | - | many | CASSFKINGPGELFF | TGTGCCAGCAGTTTCAAAATAAATGGACCCGGGGAGCTGTTTTTT
TRBJ1-3 | TRBV20-1 | - | few | CSIFHLAGNTIYF | TGCAGTATATTCCACCTGGCTGGAAACACCATATATTTT
TRBJ1-1 | TRBV5-1 | - | many | CASSLDSLNTEAFF | TGCGCCAGCAGCTTGGACAGCCTGAACACTGAAGCTTTCTTT
TRBJ2-1 | TRBV19 | TRBD1 | few | CASSTTGGSYNEQFF | TGTGCCAGTAGTACGACAGGGGGCTCCTACAATGAGCAGTTCTTC
TRBJ2-7 | TRBV4-1 | - | few | CASSQDPTYEQYF | TGCGCCAGCAGCCAAGATCCCACTTACGAGCAGTACTTC
TRBJ2-1 | TRBV29-1 | TRBD2 | few | CSVEGLAGPYNEQFF | TGCAGCGTTGAGGGACTAGCGGGGCCCTACAATGAGCAGTTCTTC
TRBJ1-6 | TRBV6-1 | - | - | CASSLLEDNSPLHF | TGTGCCAGCAGCCTTTTGGAAGATAATTCACCCCTCCACTTT
TRBJ2-1 | TRBV6-1 | - | few | CASSPTSGGAINEQFF | TGTGCCAGCAGTCCCACCTCTGGGGGAGCTATCAATGAGCAGTTCTTC
TRBJ2-5 | TRBV27 | TRBD1 | few | CASSPGQWETQYF | TGTGCCAGCAGTCCGGGACAGTGGGAGACCCAGTACTTC
TRBJ1-5 | TRBV3-1 | - | - | CASSQDNGQNQPQHF | TGTGCCAGCAGCCAAGATAATGGGCAGAATCAGCCCCAGCATTTT
TRBJ2-1 | TRBV7-2 | - | - | CASSSIREQFF | TGTGCCAGCAGCTCAATAAGGGAGCAGTTCTTC
TRBJ2-1 | TRBV28 | - | - | CASSFGPLASYEQFF | TGTGCCAGCAGTTTTGGTCCCCTAGCTTCCTATGAGCAGTTCTTC
TRBJ2-1 | TRBV3-1 | TRBD2 | few | CASSQRLAMGSYNEQFF | TGTGCCAGCAGCCAACGACTAGCCATGGGGTCCTACAATGAGCAGTTCTTC
TRBJ2-6 | TRBV5-1 | - | - | CASSLEDFSGANVLTF | TGCGCCAGCAGCTTGGAAGATTTCTCTGGGGCCAACGTCCTGACTTTC
TRBJ1-2 | TRBV28 | TRBD1 | few | CASSRGNNYGYTF | TGTGCCAGCAGCAGGGGGAATAACTATGGCTACACCTTC
TRBJ2-3 | TRBV12-3/TRBV12-4 | TRBD2 | - | CASSTLAGGLDTQYF | TGTGCCAGCAGTACATTAGCGGGGGGCCTAGATACGCAGTATTTT
TRBJ2-3 | TRBV5-1 | - | - | CASSSERDTQYF | TGCGCCAGCAGCTCTGAGAGGGATACGCAGTATTTT
TRBJ2-7 | TRBV10-3 | TRBD1 | - | CAIRSSTGSYEQYF | TGTGCCATCAGATCATCGACAGGGTCCTACGAGCAGTACTTC
TRBJ2-3 | TRBV5-1 | - | many | CASSSEGAGPYTDTQYF | TGCGCCAGCAGCTCAGAGGGCGCAGGGCCTTACACAGATACGCAGTATTTT
TRBJ2-3 | TRBV5-1 | - | - | CASKARPTDTQYF | TGCGCCAGCAAAGCTCGTCCAACAGATACGCAGTATTTT